A single sample gave rise to the 4 T cell receptor beta chains below, sequenced in a study of response to subunit inactivated influenza vaccine. TCRdb reprocessed the RT-PCR reads via MiXCR and lists one record per CDR3 protein. This table holds about 520,000 distinct CDR3 sequences, more than 7% found once. The sample in question was PBMCs from blood, obtained 23 to 25 months after vaccination. The receptors shown here come from a man aged 50-75 years who received an inactivated influenza vaccine.

This clonotype was seen a few times. This sequence joins TRBV6-1 and TRBJ1-5; the D is unclear. Germline V gene sequence: CDR1 MNHNS, CDR2 SASEGT. CDR3 length: 16 residues. V dropped 6 bases and J dropped 6 bases, with 21 bases sitting between them. Here the CDR3 reads CASRAFESPEGQPQHF. CDR3 DNA: TGTGCCAGCAGGGCCTTCGAGTCCCCGGAGGGTCAGCCCCAGCATTTT.

The chain couples TRBV7-9 to TRBJ1-1; the D is unclear. V lost 2 bases, J lost 7 bases, and 8 bases lay in between. From germline, CDR1 is SEHNR and CDR2 FQNEAQ (reference sequence). This CDR3 region has 12 residues. The CDR3 region is CASSLTSDEAFF. DNA for the CDR3: TGTGCCAGCAGCTTAACGTCCGATGAAGCTTTCTTT.

The genes are TRBV6-1 and TRBJ1-2; D unresolved. The CDR3 has 13 residues. Germline V gene sequence: CDR1 MNHNS, CDR2 SASEGT. Deletions cut 5 bases from V and 2 bases from J, with 9 bases between. The CDR3 nucleotides read TGTGCCAGCAGTCCGACACCAAACTATGGCTACACCTTC. Its translation is CASSPTPNYGYTF.

This clonotype showed up many times. V gene TRBV28 combines with J gene TRBJ2-1; D possibly corresponds to TRBD2 (5 bases). V was trimmed by 7 bases and J by 6 bases, leaving 16 bases between them. This CDR3 is built from 14 residues. Germline CDR1 is MDHEN and CDR2 is SYDVKM. The CDR3 coding sequence is TGTGCCAGCACCATGAGGGCGTTGGTCAATGAGCAGTTCTTC. Translation: CASTMRALVNEQFF. Using reference TRBV28 and TRBJ2-1 for the parts outside the CDR3, the full variable domain is DVKVTQSSRYLVKRTGEKVFLECVQDMDHENMFWYRQDPGLGLRLIYFSYDVKMKEKGDIPEGYSVSREKKERFSLILESASTNQTSMYLCASTMRALVNEQFFGPGTRLTVL.